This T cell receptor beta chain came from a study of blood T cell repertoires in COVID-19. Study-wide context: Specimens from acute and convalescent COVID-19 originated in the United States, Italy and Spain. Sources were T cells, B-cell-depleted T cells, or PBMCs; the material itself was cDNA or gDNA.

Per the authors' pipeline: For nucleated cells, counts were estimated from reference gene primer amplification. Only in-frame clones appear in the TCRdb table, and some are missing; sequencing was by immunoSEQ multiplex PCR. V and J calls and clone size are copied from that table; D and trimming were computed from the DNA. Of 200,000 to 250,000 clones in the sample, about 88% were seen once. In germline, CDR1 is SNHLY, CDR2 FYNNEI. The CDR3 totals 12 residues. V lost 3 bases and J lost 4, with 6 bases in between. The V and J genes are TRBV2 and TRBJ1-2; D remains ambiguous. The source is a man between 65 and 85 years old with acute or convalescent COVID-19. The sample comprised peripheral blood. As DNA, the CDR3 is TGTGCCAGCAGTGAGGAGATCTATGGCTACACCTTC. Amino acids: CASSEEIYGYTF.